In this sample, the clone carrying this TCR beta chain turned up many times. Its antigen is unidentified. The sample comes from a study of CD8 T cells in ankylosing spondylitis. Overall study findings and caveats: A TCR beta motif of several highly homologous variants seemed to mark ankylosing spondylitis blood. The clones that were linked to disease were reported to be significantly enriched in matched synovial fluid samples from ankylosing spondylitis patients. In reactive arthritis synovial fluid and blood, some motif variants had been reported before.

Generation of TCR beta libraries employed quantitative 5'-RACE incorporating molecular barcodes. TCRdb processed the 5' RACE reads anew with MiXCR; each CDR3 protein has one entry. The sample shows about 30,000 distinct CDR3 sequences, 5% to 5.5% of them seen only once. Trimming stripped 0 bases from V and 1 base from J, with 17 bases between. CDR1 and CDR2 (germline): SGDLS, YYNGEE. CDR3 length: 17 amino acids. This clonotype was obtained from a female donor with ankylosing spondylitis or in good health (not recorded which). This sequence joins TRBV9 and TRBJ2-7, with a weak D call TRBD2 (8 bases). The sample was blood, either unsorted or a sorted T cell fraction (not recorded which). The CDR3 region has the DNA TGTGCCAGCAGCGTAGCTACAGGGGCTAGCGGGTCCTACGAGCAGTACTTC. It codes for CASSVATGASGSYEQYF.